This T cell receptor beta chain was obtained from a study of shared clonotypes between healthy human individuals. Only in-frame clones appear in the TCRdb table, and some are missing; sequencing was by immunoSEQ multiplex PCR. This repertoire shows around 450,000 clones, about 76% found once; its top ten account for about 13%. Trimming shortened V by 4 bases and J by 4 bases, and 22 bases separated the two germline ends. CDR1 is LNHDA and CDR2 is SQIVND in the germline V gene (reference sequence). The CDR3 totals 17 residues. The clonotype originates from a woman aged 40 to 50 in good health. Some clones in this sample may be carry-over from other donors' samples. V and J are TRBV19 and TRBJ1-2; D might be TRBD1 (6 bases). Sequenced: PBMCs. The CDR3 loop reads CASSSRTGSYRSYGYTF. CDR3 nucleotides: TGTGCCAGTAGTAGCCGTACAGGGTCATACCGAAGCTATGGCTACACCTTC. Variable domain in full (rest from reference TRBV19 and TRBJ1-2): DGGITQSPKYLFRKEGQNVTLSCEQNLNHDAMYWYRQDPGQGLRLIYYSQIVNDFQKGDIAEGYSVSREKKESFPLTVTSAQKNPTAFYLCASSSRTGSYRSYGYTFGSGTRLTVV.